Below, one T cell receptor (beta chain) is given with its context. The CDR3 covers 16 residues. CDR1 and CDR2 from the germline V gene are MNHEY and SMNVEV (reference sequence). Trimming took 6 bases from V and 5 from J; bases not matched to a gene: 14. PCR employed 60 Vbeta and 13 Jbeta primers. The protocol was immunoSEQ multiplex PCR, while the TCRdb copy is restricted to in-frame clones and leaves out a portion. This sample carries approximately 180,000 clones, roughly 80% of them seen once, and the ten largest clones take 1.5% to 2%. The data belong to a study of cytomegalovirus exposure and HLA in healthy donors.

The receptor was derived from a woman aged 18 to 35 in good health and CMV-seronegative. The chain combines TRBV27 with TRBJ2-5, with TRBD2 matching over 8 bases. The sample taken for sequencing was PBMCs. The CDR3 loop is CASSPSTREGHETQYF. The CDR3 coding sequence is TGTGCCAGCAGCCCATCAACTCGGGAGGGCCACGAGACCCAGTACTTC.